This T cell receptor beta chain was found in a study of graft-versus-host responses after intestinal transplantation. The study's findings and limits: Recipient bone marrow held GvH clones, some seen earlier in ileum or blood.

This clone was seen a few times. The germline gives CDR1 SQVTM, CDR2 ANQGSEA. This CDR3 region has 15 residues. V lost 7 bases and J lost 4; bases outside the gene matches: 11. Generated by immunoSEQ multiplex PCR, the TCRdb table keeps only in-frame clones and is missing some. The sample shows roughly 14,000 clones, more than 25% of them seen only once. This chain links TRBV29-1 with TRBJ2-1, with 9 bases lining up with TRBD1. This TCR derives from a human patient who received an intestinal transplant. Here the sequenced sample was alloreactive CD4+ T cells from a mixed lymphocyte reaction culture, taken before intestinal transplant. Subset given: CFSE-low proliferating T cells sorted from roughly 6-day pre-transplant mixed lymphocyte reaction (GvH or HvG direction). CDR3 coding DNA: TGCAGCGGAAAAAGACAGGGGGGAGGGTACAATGAGCAGTTCTTC. Its protein product is CSGKRQGGGYNEQFF.